Listed below are T cell receptor beta chains from one sample, sequenced in a study of PD-L1 blockade in urothelial cancer. The protocol was immunoSEQ multiplex PCR, while the TCRdb copy is restricted to in-frame clones and leaves out a portion. In the table there are tens of thousands of clones, about 85% of which are singletons. This material consisted of PBMCs, taken around atezolizumab (anti-PD-L1) treatment. These receptors came from a man aged 80 or over with urothelial cancer. Each CDR3 is given with its conserved first and last residue. The D gene is left open where the match is weak. Clone size is shown for a subset of rows, as once, few, many or a class of expanded clone.

j_gene: TRBJ2-7
abundance: few
d_gene: TRBD1
v_gene: TRBV11-3
CDR3aa: CASSFNRDSFMCEQYF
CDR3nt: TGTGCCAGCAGCTTCAACAGGGACAGCTTTATGTGCGAGCAGTACTTC

j_gene: TRBJ2-2
abundance: NA
d_gene: NA
v_gene: TRBV4-1
CDR3aa: CASSLVKGELFF
CDR3nt: TGCGCCAGCAGCCTAGTCAAAGGGGAGCTGTTTTTT

j_gene: TRBJ2-5
abundance: NA
d_gene: NA
v_gene: TRBV18
CDR3aa: CASSPGAQETQYF
CDR3nt: TGTGCCAGCTCACCGGGGGCCCAAGAGACCCAGTACTTC

j_gene: TRBJ2-2
abundance: few
d_gene: NA
v_gene: TRBV30
CDR3aa: CAWRRGTSPGELFF
CDR3nt: TGTGCCTGGAGGCGGGGTACGAGTCCCGGGGAGCTGTTTTTT

j_gene: TRBJ1-2
abundance: NA
d_gene: TRBD1
v_gene: TRBV18
CDR3aa: CASSPEQGTLLGYTF
CDR3nt: TGTGCCAGCTCACCCGAACAGGGGACCCTCTTAGGCTACACCTTC

j_gene: TRBJ2-7
abundance: NA
d_gene: TRBD1
v_gene: TRBV28
CDR3aa: CASRTGGSHEQYF
CDR3nt: TGTGCCAGCCGGACAGGGGGATCCCACGAGCAGTACTTC

j_gene: TRBJ1-2
abundance: few
d_gene: TRBD1
v_gene: TRBV5-1
CDR3aa: CASSLDLRDRVGYTF
CDR3nt: TGCGCCAGCAGCTTGGATCTCCGGGACAGGGTTGGCTACACCTTC

j_gene: TRBJ2-3
abundance: once
d_gene: TRBD1
v_gene: TRBV29-1
CDR3aa: CSVRDRDTDTQYF
CDR3nt: TGCAGCGTCCGGGACAGGGACACAGATACGCAGTATTTT

j_gene: TRBJ2-5
abundance: NA
d_gene: NA
v_gene: TRBV7-2
CDR3aa: CASSSIQGTQYF
CDR3nt: TGTGCCAGCAGCTCCATCCAGGGGACCCAGTACTTC

j_gene: TRBJ2-2
abundance: NA
d_gene: TRBD2
v_gene: TRBV28
CDR3aa: CASSFRTSGRAFGTGELFF
CDR3nt: TGTGCCAGCAGTTTTCGGACTAGCGGGAGGGCCTTTGGCACCGGGGAGCTGTTTTTT

j_gene: TRBJ2-1
abundance: NA
d_gene: TRBD1
v_gene: TRBV27
CDR3aa: CASSQDRGSYNEQFF
CDR3nt: TGTGCCAGCAGTCAGGACAGGGGATCCTACAATGAGCAGTTCTTC

j_gene: TRBJ1-3
abundance: NA
d_gene: NA
v_gene: TRBV28
CDR3aa: CASSLGERRSGNTIYF
CDR3nt: TGTGCCAGCAGTTTAGGAGAACGGAGATCTGGAAACACCATATATTTT

j_gene: TRBJ1-4
abundance: NA
d_gene: NA
v_gene: TRBV5-1
CDR3aa: CASSLAAATNEKLFF
CDR3nt: TGCGCCAGCAGCTTGGCTGCAGCAACTAATGAAAAACTGTTTTTT

j_gene: TRBJ2-1
abundance: NA
d_gene: TRBD2
v_gene: TRBV10-3
CDR3aa: CAISEGLAGGSYNEQFF
CDR3nt: TGTGCCATCAGTGAGGGACTAGCGGGAGGATCCTACAATGAGCAGTTCTTC

j_gene: TRBJ2-5
abundance: NA
d_gene: TRBD1
v_gene: TRBV2
CDR3aa: CASSEGGTGKETQYF
CDR3nt: TGTGCCAGCAGTGAAGGCGGGACAGGGAAAGAGACCCAGTACTTC

j_gene: TRBJ2-1
abundance: NA
d_gene: TRBD2
v_gene: TRBV29-1
CDR3aa: CSVTSGQSYNEQFF
CDR3nt: TGCAGCGTGACTAGCGGGCAATCCTACAATGAGCAGTTCTTC

j_gene: TRBJ2-7
abundance: NA
d_gene: TRBD2
v_gene: TRBV7-2
CDR3aa: CASSLARLAGNYPNPYEQYF
CDR3nt: TGTGCCAGCAGCTTAGCACGACTAGCGGGAAACTACCCAAACCCCTACGAGCAGTACTTC

j_gene: TRBJ2-1
abundance: NA
d_gene: NA
v_gene: TRBV9
CDR3aa: CASSVGGSNSYNEQFF
CDR3nt: TGTGCCAGCAGCGTTGGTGGCAGTAACTCCTACAATGAGCAGTTCTTC

j_gene: TRBJ1-1
abundance: once
d_gene: NA
v_gene: TRBV29-1
CDR3aa: CSVGRDTEAFF
CDR3nt: TGCAGCGTCGGTCGCGACACTGAAGCTTTCTTT

j_gene: TRBJ2-7
abundance: NA
d_gene: TRBD2
v_gene: TRBV6-6
CDR3aa: CASSRSAGVPYEQYF
CDR3nt: TGTGCCAGCAGTCGCTCAGCGGGAGTCCCCTACGAGCAGTACTTC